This TCR beta chain was captured in a study of sequential checkpoint blockade in melanoma. The overall study: TCRβ was sequenced from DNA of under 100 pretreatment tumors. Matched biopsies came pretreatment and at week 13 for 20 to 25 patients. Notes on the study in general: For nivolumab-first patients, baseline tumor clonality was associated with response.

Trimming cost V 3 bases and J 1 base, with 12 bases left between them. This CDR3 is built from 15 residues. The V gene's germline CDR1 is MNHGY and CDR2 SAAAGT. A note on this clone: What it binds is not known.

Libraries were prepared by immunoSEQ multiplex PCR; TCRdb keeps only in-frame clonotypes and omits some of them. The table shows 6,000 to 9,000 clones, with more than 25% occurring only once. Documented treatment: randomized to nivolumab then ipilimumab (arm A) or the reverse (arm B). This clonotype was sampled from a human donor with melanoma. The chain couples TRBV6-8 to TRBJ1-1, with a possible D match to TRBD1 (6 bases). The source material was tumor tissue (inferred from file names), sampled from a patient given nivolumab and ipilimumab in sequence. This CDR3 reads CASSYQGTRNTEAFF. CDR3 in DNA: TGTGCCAGCAGTTATCAGGGGACGAGGAACACTGAAGCTTTCTTT.